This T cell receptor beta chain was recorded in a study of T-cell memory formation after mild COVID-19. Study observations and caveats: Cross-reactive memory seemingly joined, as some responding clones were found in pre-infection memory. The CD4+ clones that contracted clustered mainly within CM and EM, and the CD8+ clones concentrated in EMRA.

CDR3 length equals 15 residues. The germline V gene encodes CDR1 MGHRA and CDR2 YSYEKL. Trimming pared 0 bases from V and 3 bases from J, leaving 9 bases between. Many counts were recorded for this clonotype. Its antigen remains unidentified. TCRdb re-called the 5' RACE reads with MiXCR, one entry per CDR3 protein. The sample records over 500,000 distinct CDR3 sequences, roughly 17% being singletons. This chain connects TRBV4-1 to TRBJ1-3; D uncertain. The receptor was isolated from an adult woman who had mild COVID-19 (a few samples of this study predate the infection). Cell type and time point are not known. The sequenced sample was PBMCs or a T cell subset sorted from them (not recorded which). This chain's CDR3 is CASSQDRFFGNTIYF. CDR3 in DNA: TGCGCCAGCAGCCAAGACAGATTTTTTGGAAACACCATATATTTT.